The T cell receptor beta chain described here comes from a study of blood T cell repertoires in COVID-19. After removal of 3 bases from V and 1 base from J, the junction contained 10 bases not matched to a gene. The CDR3 runs 18 residues. CDR1 KGHSH and CDR2 LQKENI come from the germline V gene. Among Cohort 3 donors, those recovered had two negative PCRs, clearance, or symptom resolution. TCRdb's copy holds only in-frame clones and misses some; the assay was immunoSEQ multiplex PCR. The sample gives 310,000 or so clones, approximately 90% of which show up once; 8.5% to 10% is in the top ten. The chain uses TRBV18 and TRBJ1-1; 11 bases line up with TRBD1. This sequence originates from a woman aged 18-30 years who had recovered from COVID-19. The sequencing sample was made of PBMCs or T cells enriched from blood (not recorded which). The CDR3: CASSPLDRGLLKNTEAFF. The CDR3, as DNA: TGTGCCAGCTCACCTCTGGACAGGGGGCTCCTCAAGAACACTGAAGCTTTCTTT.